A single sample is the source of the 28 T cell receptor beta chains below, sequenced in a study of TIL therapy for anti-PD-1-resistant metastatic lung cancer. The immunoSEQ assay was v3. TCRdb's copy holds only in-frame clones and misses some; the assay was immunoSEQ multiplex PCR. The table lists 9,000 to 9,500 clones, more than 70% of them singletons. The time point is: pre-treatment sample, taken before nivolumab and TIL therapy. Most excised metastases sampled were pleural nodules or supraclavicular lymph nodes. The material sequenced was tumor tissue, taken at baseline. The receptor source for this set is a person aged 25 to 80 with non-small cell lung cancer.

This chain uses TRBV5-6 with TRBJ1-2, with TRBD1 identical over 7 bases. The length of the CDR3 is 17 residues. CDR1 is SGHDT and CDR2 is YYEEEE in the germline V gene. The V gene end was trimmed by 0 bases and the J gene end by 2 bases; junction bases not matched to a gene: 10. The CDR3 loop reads CASSLAAGGLRNYGYTF. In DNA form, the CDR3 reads TGTGCCAGCAGCTTGGCGGCAGGGGGGTTACGCAACTATGGCTACACCTTC.

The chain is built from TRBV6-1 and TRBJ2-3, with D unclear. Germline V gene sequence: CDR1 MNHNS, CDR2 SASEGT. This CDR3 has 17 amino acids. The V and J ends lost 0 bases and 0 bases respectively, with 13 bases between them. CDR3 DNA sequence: TGTGCCAGCAGTGAAGCGGCGACGTCCGAAAGCACAGATACGCAGTATTTT. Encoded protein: CASSEAATSESTDTQYF.

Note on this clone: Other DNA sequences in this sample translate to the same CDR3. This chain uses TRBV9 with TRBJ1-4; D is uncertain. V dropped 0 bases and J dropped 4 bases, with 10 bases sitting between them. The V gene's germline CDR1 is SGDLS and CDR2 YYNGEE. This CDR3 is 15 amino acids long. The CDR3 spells CASSVAGDFNEKLFF. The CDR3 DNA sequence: TGTGCCAGCAGCGTAGCCGGGGATTTTAATGAAAAACTGTTTTTT. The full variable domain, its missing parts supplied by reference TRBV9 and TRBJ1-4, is DSGVTQTPKHLITATGQRVTLRCSPRSGDLSVYWYQQSLDQGLQFLIQYYNGEERAKGNILERFSAQQFPDLHSELNLSSLELGDSALYFCASSVAGDFNEKLFFGSGTQLSVL.

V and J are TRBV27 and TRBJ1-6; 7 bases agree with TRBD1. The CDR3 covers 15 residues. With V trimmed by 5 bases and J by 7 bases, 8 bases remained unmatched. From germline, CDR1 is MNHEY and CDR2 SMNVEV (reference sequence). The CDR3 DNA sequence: TGTGCCAGCAGTCCGTACCCGACAGGGAATTCACCCCTCCACTTT. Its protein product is CASSPYPTGNSPLHF.

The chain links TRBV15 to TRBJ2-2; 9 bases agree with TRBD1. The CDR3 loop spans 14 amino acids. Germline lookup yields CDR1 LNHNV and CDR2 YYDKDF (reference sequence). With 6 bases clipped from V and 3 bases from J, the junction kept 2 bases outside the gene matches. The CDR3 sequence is CATRWTGDTGELFF. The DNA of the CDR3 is TGTGCCACCAGATGGACAGGGGACACCGGGGAGCTGTTTTTT.

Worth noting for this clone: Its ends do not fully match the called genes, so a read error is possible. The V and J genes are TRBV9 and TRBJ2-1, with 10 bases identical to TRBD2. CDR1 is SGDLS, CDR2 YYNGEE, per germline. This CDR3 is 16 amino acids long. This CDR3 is CASIVRSGRPYNEQFF. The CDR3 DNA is TGTGCCAGCATCGTACGTAGCGGGAGGCCCTACAATGAGCAGTTCTTC.

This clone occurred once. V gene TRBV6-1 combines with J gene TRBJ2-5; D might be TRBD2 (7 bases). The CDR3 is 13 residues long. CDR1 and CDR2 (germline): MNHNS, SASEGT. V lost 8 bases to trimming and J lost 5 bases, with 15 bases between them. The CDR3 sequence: CASGEGGAETQYF. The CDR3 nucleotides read TGTGCCAGCGGAGAGGGGGGGGCCGAGACCCAGTACTTC.

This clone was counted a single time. CDR3 nucleotide sequence: TGTGCCAGCAGTTTTTTCCCCCAGAGGGGGGCCTTCTCCTACGAGCAGTACTTC. This translates into CASSFFPQRGAFSYEQYF. The rearrangement links TRBV27 to TRBJ2-7, with D perhaps TRBD1 or TRBD2 (6 bases each). There are 18 residues in the CDR3. V lost 3 bases to trimming and J lost 0 bases, with 21 bases between them. Germline values: CDR1 MNHEY, CDR2 SMNVEV (reference sequence).

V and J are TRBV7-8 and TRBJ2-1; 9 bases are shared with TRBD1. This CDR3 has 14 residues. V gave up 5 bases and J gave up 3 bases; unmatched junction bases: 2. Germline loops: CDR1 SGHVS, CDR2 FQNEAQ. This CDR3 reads CASSMDRGYNEQFF. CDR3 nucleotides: TGTGCCAGCAGCATGGACAGGGGCTACAATGAGCAGTTCTTC.

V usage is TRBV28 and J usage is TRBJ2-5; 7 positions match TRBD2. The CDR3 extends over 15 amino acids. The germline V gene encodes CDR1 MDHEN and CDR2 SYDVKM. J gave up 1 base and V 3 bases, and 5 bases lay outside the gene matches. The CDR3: CASSFSGLSQETQYF. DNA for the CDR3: TGTGCCAGCAGTTTTAGCGGGTTGAGCCAAGAGACCCAGTACTTC.

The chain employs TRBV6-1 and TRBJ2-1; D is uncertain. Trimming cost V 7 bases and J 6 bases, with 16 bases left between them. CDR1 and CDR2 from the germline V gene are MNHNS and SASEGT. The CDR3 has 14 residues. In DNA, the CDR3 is TGTGCCAGCACCTGGAGTCTAGTTGGCAATGAGCAGTTCTTC. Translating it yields CASTWSLVGNEQFF.

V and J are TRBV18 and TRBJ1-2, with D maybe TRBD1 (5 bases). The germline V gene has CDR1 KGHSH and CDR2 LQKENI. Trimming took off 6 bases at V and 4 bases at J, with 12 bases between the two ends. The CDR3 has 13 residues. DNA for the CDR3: TGTGCCAGCTCCCAGGGTCCCTTCTATGGCTACACCTTC. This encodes CASSQGPFYGYTF.

Here the CDR3 DNA reads TGTGCCAGCAGTTTTAACGGGAGGGGCTATGGCTACACCTTC. This encodes CASSFNGRGYGYTF. The rearrangement links TRBV27 to TRBJ1-2, with D maybe TRBD1 (5 bases). Looked up from germline, CDR1 is MNHEY and CDR2 is SMNVEV (reference sequence). V gave up 3 bases and J gave up 4 bases, with 12 bases separating them. The length of the CDR3 is 14 residues.

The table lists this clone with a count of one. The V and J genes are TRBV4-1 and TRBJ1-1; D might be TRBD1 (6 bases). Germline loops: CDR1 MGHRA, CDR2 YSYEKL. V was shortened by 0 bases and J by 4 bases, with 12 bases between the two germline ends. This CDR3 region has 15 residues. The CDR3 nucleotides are TGCGCCAGCAGCCAAGAAGGGGGATTGGTCACTGAAGCTTTCTTT. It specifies CASSQEGGLVTEAFF.

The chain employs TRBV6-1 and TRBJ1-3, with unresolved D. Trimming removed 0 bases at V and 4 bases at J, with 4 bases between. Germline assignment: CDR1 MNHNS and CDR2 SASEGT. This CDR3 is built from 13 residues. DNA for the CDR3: TGTGCCAGCAGTGAAGCGGGGGGAAACACCATATATTTT. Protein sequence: CASSEAGGNTIYF.

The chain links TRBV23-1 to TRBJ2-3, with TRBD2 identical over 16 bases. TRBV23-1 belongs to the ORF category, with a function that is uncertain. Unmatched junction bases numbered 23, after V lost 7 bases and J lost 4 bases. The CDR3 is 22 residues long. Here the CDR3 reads CASNPRGGGPGTSGRAADTQYF. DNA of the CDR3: TGCGCCAGCAATCCCAGGGGCGGTGGGCCCGGGACTAGCGGGAGGGCCGCAGATACGCAGTATTTT.

CDR3 nucleotides: TGTGCCAGCAGTCAGGGAGACAATCAGCCCCAGCATTTT. Its translation: CASSQGDNQPQHF. The J gene is TRBJ1-5, the V gene TRBV2; a weak D match, TRBD1 (5 bases). V was shortened by 5 bases and J by 3 bases, with 8 bases between the two germline ends. The V gene's germline CDR1 is SNHLY and CDR2 FYNNEI. The CDR3 extends over 13 amino acids.

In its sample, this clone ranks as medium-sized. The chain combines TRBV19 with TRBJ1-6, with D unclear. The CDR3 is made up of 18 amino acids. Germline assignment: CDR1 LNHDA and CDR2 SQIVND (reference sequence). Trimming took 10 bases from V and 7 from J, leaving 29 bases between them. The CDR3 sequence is CATQYSNGEGSYNSPLHF. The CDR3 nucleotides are TGTGCCACCCAGTACTCAAACGGTGAGGGATCGTACAATTCACCCCTCCACTTT.

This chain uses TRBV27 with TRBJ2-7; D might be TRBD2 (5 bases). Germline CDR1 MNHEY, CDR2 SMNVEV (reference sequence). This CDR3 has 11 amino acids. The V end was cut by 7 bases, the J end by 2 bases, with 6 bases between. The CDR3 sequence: CASMGAYEQYF. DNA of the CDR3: TGTGCCAGCATGGGAGCCTACGAGCAGTACTTC.

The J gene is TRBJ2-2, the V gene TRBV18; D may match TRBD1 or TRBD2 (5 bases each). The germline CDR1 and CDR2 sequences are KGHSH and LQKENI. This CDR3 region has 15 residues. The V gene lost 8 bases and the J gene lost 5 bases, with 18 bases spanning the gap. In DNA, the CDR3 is TGTGCCAGCCCTAAACCGGGGCTCGGGACCGGGGAGCTGTTTTTT. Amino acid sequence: CASPKPGLGTGELFF.

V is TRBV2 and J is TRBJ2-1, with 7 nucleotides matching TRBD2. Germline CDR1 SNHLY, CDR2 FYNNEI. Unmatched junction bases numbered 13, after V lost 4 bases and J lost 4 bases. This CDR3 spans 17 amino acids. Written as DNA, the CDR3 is TGTGCCAGCAGTGGAAGATCAAGCGGGAACCTTTACAATGAGCAGTTCTTC. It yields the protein CASSGRSSGNLYNEQFF.

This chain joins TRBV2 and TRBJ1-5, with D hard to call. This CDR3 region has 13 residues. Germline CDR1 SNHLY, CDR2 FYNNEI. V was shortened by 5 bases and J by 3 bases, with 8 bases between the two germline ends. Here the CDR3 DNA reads TGTGCCAGCAGTAGGCAGATCAATCAGCCCCAGCATTTT. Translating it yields CASSRQINQPQHF. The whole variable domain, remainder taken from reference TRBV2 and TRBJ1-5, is EPEVTQTPSHQVTQMGQEVILRCVPISNHLYFYWYRQILGQKVEFLVSFYNNEISEKSEIFDDQFSVERPDGSNFTLKIRSTKLEDSAMYFCASSRQINQPQHFGDGTRLSIL.

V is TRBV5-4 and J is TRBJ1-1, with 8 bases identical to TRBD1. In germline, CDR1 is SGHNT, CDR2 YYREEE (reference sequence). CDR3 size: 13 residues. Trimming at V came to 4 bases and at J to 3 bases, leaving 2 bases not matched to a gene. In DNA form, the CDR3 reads TGTGCCAGCAGCCGGGGACAGGACACTGAAGCTTTCTTT. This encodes CASSRGQDTEAFF.

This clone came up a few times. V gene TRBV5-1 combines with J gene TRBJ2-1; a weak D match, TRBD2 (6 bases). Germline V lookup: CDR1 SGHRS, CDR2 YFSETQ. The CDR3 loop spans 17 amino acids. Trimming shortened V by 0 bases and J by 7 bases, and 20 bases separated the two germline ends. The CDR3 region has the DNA TGCGCCAGCAGCTTGGTACTTCTATCGGACCGGGGGAATGAGCAGTTCTTC. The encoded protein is CASSLVLLSDRGNEQFF.

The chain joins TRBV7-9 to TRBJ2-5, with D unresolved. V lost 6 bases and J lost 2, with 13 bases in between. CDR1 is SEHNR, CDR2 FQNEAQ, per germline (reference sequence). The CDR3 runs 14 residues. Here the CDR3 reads CASRGSSPQETQYF. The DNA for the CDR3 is TGTGCCAGCAGGGGAAGCAGCCCGCAAGAGACCCAGTACTTC.

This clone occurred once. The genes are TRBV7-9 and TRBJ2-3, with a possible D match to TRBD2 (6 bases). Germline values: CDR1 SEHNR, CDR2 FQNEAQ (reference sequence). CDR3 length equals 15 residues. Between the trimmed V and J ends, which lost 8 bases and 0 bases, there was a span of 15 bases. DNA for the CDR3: TGTGCCAGCTCCCTAGCGCATTCTAGCACAGATACGCAGTATTTT. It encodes CASSLAHSSTDTQYF.

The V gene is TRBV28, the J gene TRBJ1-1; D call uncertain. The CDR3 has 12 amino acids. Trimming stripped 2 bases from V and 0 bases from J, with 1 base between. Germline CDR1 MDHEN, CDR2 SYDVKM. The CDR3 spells CASSLMNTEAFF. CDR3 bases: TGTGCCAGCAGTTTAATGAACACTGAAGCTTTCTTT.

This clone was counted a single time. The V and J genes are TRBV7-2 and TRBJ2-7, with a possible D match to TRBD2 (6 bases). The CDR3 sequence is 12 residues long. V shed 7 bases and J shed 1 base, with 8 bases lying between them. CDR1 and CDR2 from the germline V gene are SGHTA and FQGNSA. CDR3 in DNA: TGTGCCAGCAATGGGGGGTCCTACGAGCAGTACTTC. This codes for CASNGGSYEQYF.